The 31 T cell receptor beta chains presented below share a single source sample, sequenced in a study of blood T cell repertoires in COVID-19. Sequencing was performed with immunoSEQ multiplex PCR; in TCRdb, only in-frame clones are kept and a portion is missing. The data show 350,000 to 450,000 clones, with roughly four fifths seen just once and about 4.8% held by the top ten. The specimen was PBMCs or T cells enriched from blood (not recorded which). These receptors all come from a woman aged 45-60 years who had recovered from COVID-19.

This sequence joins TRBV9 and TRBJ1-1; D unresolved. The germline gives CDR1 SGDLS, CDR2 YYNGEE. There are 14 residues in the CDR3. V lost 1 base and J lost 3, with 10 bases in between. CDR3 sequence reads: CASSVRPEDTEAFF. As DNA, the CDR3 is TGTGCCAGCAGCGTAAGACCAGAGGACACTGAAGCTTTCTTT. The complete variable domain, with remaining parts taken from reference TRBV9 and TRBJ1-1, reads DSGVTQTPKHLITATGQRVTLRCSPRSGDLSVYWYQQSLDQGLQFLIQYYNGEERAKGNILERFSAQQFPDLHSELNLSSLELGDSALYFCASSVRPEDTEAFFGQGTRLTVV.

This sequence joins TRBV4-2 and TRBJ2-3, with no clear D. Trimming cost V 4 bases and J 3 bases, with 11 bases left between them. Germline CDR1 is LGHNA and CDR2 is YNFKEQ. The CDR3 contains 14 residues. The DNA for the CDR3 is TGTGCCAGCAGCCGTTCAACACTAACAGATACGCAGTATTTT. It translates to CASSRSTLTDTQYF.

The V call is TRBV9, the J call TRBJ1-2, with 9 positions matching TRBD1. CDR1 and CDR2 (germline): SGDLS, YYNGEE. The CDR3 covers 15 residues. V was clipped by 4 bases and J by 7 bases; unmatched bases: 11. CDR3 DNA: TGTGCCAGCAGCCCACAGGGGGCGCGACTTGGTGGCTACACCTTC. Its translation: CASSPQGARLGGYTF.

J is TRBJ1-1 and V is TRBV2; possibly TRBD1 for D (6 bases). Germline CDR1 SNHLY, CDR2 FYNNEI. Trimming cost V 3 bases and J 10 bases, with 21 bases left between them. The CDR3 length is 15 residues. CDR3 in DNA: TGTGCCAGCAGTGAGACTGGGAGGGGGGGCTCCGGAGCTTTCTTT. This gives the protein CASSETGRGGSGAFF.

The V and J genes are TRBV11-2 and TRBJ1-1; a possible D gene is TRBD1 (6 bases). CDR1 is SGHAT, CDR2 FQNNGV, per germline. The length of the CDR3 is 16 residues. V shed 5 bases and J shed 1 base, with 17 bases lying between them. The CDR3, as DNA: TGTGCCAGCAGCGAATCCGGGACACTGGCGAACACTGAAGCTTTCTTT. It encodes CASSESGTLANTEAFF.

The chain has TRBV6-5 and TRBJ2-2; D is possibly TRBD2 (6 bases). V dropped 6 bases and J dropped 6 bases, with 14 bases sitting between them. Germline-derived CDR1 and CDR2 are MNHEY and SVGAGI. This CDR3 has 14 residues. DNA for the CDR3: TGTGCCAGCAGGAAACTAGCTCTCGCCGGGGAGCTGTTTTTT. Translation gives CASRKLALAGELFF.

The rearrangement joins TRBV3-1 (or the pseudogene TRBV3-2) to TRBJ1-1; possibly TRBD1 for D (5 bases). Trimming shortened V by 1 base and J by 4 bases, and 13 bases separated the two germline ends. Germline-derived CDR1 and CDR2 are LGHDT and YNNKEL (reference sequence). CDR3 length equals 15 residues. CDR3 residues: CASSQAVGGSTEAFF. CDR3 coding DNA: TGTGCCAGCAGCCAAGCAGTCGGGGGGAGCACTGAAGCTTTCTTT.

This rearrangement joins TRBV10-3 to TRBJ1-1, with a weak D call TRBD1 (5 bases). Germline values: CDR1 ENHRY, CDR2 SYGVKD. Trimming left V 3 bases short and J 5 bases short, with 13 bases between. The CDR3 totals 14 residues. In nucleotides, the CDR3 is TGTGCCATCAGTGACAGTACAGGTTGGACTGAAGCTTTCTTT. Amino acid sequence: CAISDSTGWTEAFF.

This clone was counted once. Within the sample, other DNA sequences also encode this same CDR3. The chain links TRBV5-5 to TRBJ2-1; no clear D. This CDR3 contains 13 residues. The V gene lost 1 base and the J gene lost 4 bases, with 6 bases spanning the gap. Germline V lookup: CDR1 SGHKS, CDR2 YYEKEE (reference sequence). CDR3 region: CASSLTEYNEQFF. CDR3 sequence (DNA): TGTGCCAGCAGCTTGACGGAGTACAATGAGCAGTTCTTC.

The genes are TRBV5-1 and TRBJ1-5; 7 bases map to TRBD1. V was pared by 4 bases and J by 2 bases, with 3 bases of the junction left unmatched. CDR1 and CDR2 (germline): SGHRS, YFSETQ. The CDR3 loop spans 14 amino acids. CDR3 bases: TGCGCCAGCAGCACAACAGGGGGCAATCAGCCCCAGCATTTT. This translates into CASSTTGGNQPQHF.

The chain is built from TRBV7-2 and TRBJ1-2; D is possibly TRBD1 (6 bases). The CDR3 spans 18 residues. Germline CDR1 SGHTA, CDR2 FQGNSA. The ends were cut back, 1 base at V and 5 bases at J, with 23 bases in the middle. The chain's CDR3 is CASSLELVTTGLMYGYTF. CDR3 DNA sequence: TGTGCCAGCAGCTTAGAATTGGTAACGACAGGTTTGATGTATGGCTACACCTTC.

V is TRBV7-6 and J is TRBJ1-4, with 8 bases identical to TRBD1. The ends lost 5 bases at V and 3 bases at J; junction bases unmatched: 5. The germline V gene encodes CDR1 SGHVS and CDR2 FNYEAQ. This CDR3 is 15 amino acids long. CDR3 coding DNA: TGTGCCAGCAGCATACAGGGGGGGCCTAATGAAAAACTGTTTTTT. Its protein is CASSIQGGPNEKLFF.

The chain has TRBV3-1 (or the pseudogene TRBV3-2) and TRBJ2-1; D is unclear. Per the germline V gene, CDR1 is LGHDT and CDR2 is YNNKEL (reference sequence). V was pared by 1 base and J by 7 bases, with 8 bases between. This CDR3 is built from 13 residues. CDR3: CASSQVAGNEQFF. The CDR3 DNA follows: TGTGCCAGCAGCCAAGTCGCAGGTAATGAGCAGTTCTTC.

V and J are TRBV4-3 and TRBJ2-1; 10 nucleotides align to TRBD2. Germline V gene sequence: CDR1 LGHNA, CDR2 YSLEER. Trimming cost V 2 bases and J 7 bases; bases outside gene matches: 17. This CDR3 has 19 residues. CDR3 nucleotides: TGCGCCAGCAGCCAAAGGACTAGCGGCCCCCGACTAGGGGGGAATGAGCAGTTCTTC. This translates into CASSQRTSGPRLGGNEQFF.

This clone came up a few times. Distinct nucleotide sequences in the sample also encode this CDR3. The gene calls are TRBV5-1 and TRBJ2-1; 7 bases map to TRBD2. The length of the CDR3 is 16 residues. The germline V gene encodes CDR1 SGHRS and CDR2 YFSETQ. V lost 0 bases, J lost 0 bases, and 3 bases stayed unmatched. CDR3 in DNA: TGCGCCAGCAGCTTGGTGGGCGGGAGCTCCTACAATGAGCAGTTCTTC. Protein sequence: CASSLVGGSSYNEQFF.

This clone was observed a handful of times. Other DNA sequences in the same sample also yield this CDR3. The chain is built from TRBV27 and TRBJ1-2; TRBD1 is a possible D gene (5 bases). Looked up from germline, CDR1 is MNHEY and CDR2 is SMNVEV (reference sequence). The CDR3 is made up of 12 amino acids. Trimming left V 2 bases short and J 5 bases short, with 6 bases between. The CDR3 DNA reads as TGTGCCAGCAGTTTACAGGGATATGGCTACACCTTC. Its protein is CASSLQGYGYTF.

V usage is TRBV19 and J usage is TRBJ1-5; no clear D gene. Germline V gives CDR1 LNHDA, CDR2 SQIVND (reference sequence). Trimming shortened V by 6 bases and J by 5 bases, and 17 bases separated the two germline ends. The CDR3 covers 15 residues. The CDR3 loop reads CASRGGFRGDQPQHF. As DNA, the CDR3 is TGTGCCAGTAGGGGCGGGTTCCGGGGTGATCAGCCCCAGCATTTT.

This chain joins TRBV30 and TRBJ2-5; a weak D match, TRBD2 (6 bases). This CDR3 has 13 amino acids. The germline gives CDR1 GTSNPN, CDR2 SVGIG (reference sequence). V shed 2 bases and J shed 7 bases, with 14 bases lying between them. The CDR3 DNA sequence: TGTGCCTGGAGTAGTGCGACCGGGGGGACCCAGTACTTC. It codes for CAWSSATGGTQYF.

The chain recombines TRBV7-2 with TRBJ2-7; TRBD1 is a possible D gene (5 bases). This CDR3 spans 13 amino acids. Germline CDR1 reads SGHTA; CDR2 reads FQGNSA. V lost 5 bases, J lost 3 bases, and 11 bases lay in between. The CDR3 here is CASSLARGYEQYF. DNA for the CDR3: TGTGCCAGCAGCCTCGCTAGGGGCTACGAGCAGTACTTC.

The chain combines TRBV2 with TRBJ2-7; D call uncertain. Germline lookup yields CDR1 SNHLY and CDR2 FYNNEI. V lost 7 bases, J lost 2 bases, and 21 bases lay in between. The CDR3 is 16 amino acids. The CDR3 is CASMIHPQSTPYEQYF. The CDR3 DNA follows: TGTGCCAGCATGATACACCCGCAGTCCACACCCTACGAGCAGTACTTC.

The J gene is TRBJ2-3, the V gene TRBV7-2; 7 bases align to TRBD2. V trimming: 5 bases; J trimming: 5 bases; junction bases outside the gene matches: 16. Germline loops: CDR1 SGHTA, CDR2 FQGNSA. The CDR3 runs 17 residues. CDR3 DNA: TGTGCCAGCAGCCCACCTAACCTAGCGGCTAGGGAAGATACGCAGTATTTT. Translating gives CASSPPNLAAREDTQYF.

The chain couples TRBV7-6 to TRBJ2-7, with 9 bases identical to TRBD2. The V and J ends lost 0 bases and 2 bases, in that order; junction bases with no gene match: 5. Germline lookup yields CDR1 SGHVS and CDR2 FNYEAQ. The CDR3 totals 16 residues. The CDR3 loop reads CASSLAPAGGPYEQYF. As DNA, the CDR3 is TGTGCCAGCAGCTTAGCCCCAGCGGGAGGACCCTACGAGCAGTACTTC.

V usage is TRBV12-3 or TRBV12-4 and J usage is TRBJ1-1, with D tentatively TRBD1 (5 bases). Trimming pared 3 bases from V and 11 bases from J, leaving 7 bases between. The CDR3 is 10 amino acids. Here the CDR3 DNA reads TGTGCCAGCAGTTTTGGGGGGGCTTTCTTT. Translating it yields CASSFGGAFF.

As DNA, the CDR3 is TGTGCCAGCAGCGCCAGCCCGCGGCCCTACAATGAGCAGTTCTTC. Its translation is CASSASPRPYNEQFF. The gene calls are TRBV9 and TRBJ2-1; no definite D call. Trimming shortened V by 3 bases and J by 2 bases, and 12 bases separated the two germline ends. CDR3 length: 15 amino acids. Germline V CDR1 and CDR2: SGDLS, YYNGEE.

The chain carries TRBV3-1 (or the pseudogene TRBV3-2) and TRBJ2-2; D uncertain. The germline CDR1 and CDR2 sequences are LGHDT and YNNKEL (reference sequence). The CDR3 has 12 amino acids. The ends were cut back, 4 bases at V and 4 bases at J, with 4 bases in the middle. CDR3 region: CASSPVTGELFF. CDR3 DNA: TGTGCCAGCAGCCCCGTCACCGGGGAGCTGTTTTTT.

The gene calls are TRBV12-3 or TRBV12-4 and TRBJ1-2; D perhaps matches TRBD1 (5 bases). The CDR3 runs 13 residues. V lost 7 bases to trimming and J lost 0 bases, with 9 bases between them. CDR3 sequence reads: CASKTVANYGYTF. As DNA, the CDR3 is TGTGCCAGCAAGACAGTAGCTAACTATGGCTACACCTTC.

The chain combines TRBV18 with TRBJ1-1; possibly TRBD1 for D (6 bases). The CDR3 contains 15 residues. The V and J ends lost 2 bases and 4 bases respectively, with 14 bases between them. Germline-derived CDR1 and CDR2 are KGHSH and LQKENI. The chain's CDR3 is CASSPGSGGATEAFF. In DNA form, the CDR3 reads TGTGCCAGCTCACCAGGCTCGGGGGGGGCCACTGAAGCTTTCTTT.

This clone was observed a handful of times. This chain joins TRBV9 and TRBJ1-2; 7 nucleotides line up with TRBD1. Trimming cost V 0 bases and J 8 bases; bases outside gene matches: 7. The germline V gene has CDR1 SGDLS and CDR2 YYNGEE. This CDR3 comprises 14 residues. In nucleotides, the CDR3 is TGTGCCAGCAGCGTAGCTACGTCGGGACAGGGCTACACCTTC. Its protein product is CASSVATSGQGYTF. The full variable domain, rest sourced from reference TRBV9 and TRBJ1-2, is DSGVTQTPKHLITATGQRVTLRCSPRSGDLSVYWYQQSLDQGLQFLIQYYNGEERAKGNILERFSAQQFPDLHSELNLSSLELGDSALYFCASSVATSGQGYTFGSGTRLTVV.

CDR3 loop: CASSPPGGYEQYF. Written as DNA, the CDR3 is TGTGCCAGCTCACCACCGGGGGGCTACGAGCAGTACTTC. The V call is TRBV18, the J call TRBJ2-7, with D perhaps TRBD2 (6 bases). CDR1 KGHSH and CDR2 LQKENI come from the germline V gene. The V end was cut by 0 bases, the J end by 3 bases, with 6 bases between. The CDR3 consists of 13 residues.

This clone was counted only a few times. This chain links TRBV2 with TRBJ1-5; weak D call: TRBD1 (6 bases). Trimming pared 5 bases from V and 11 bases from J, leaving 22 bases between. CDR1 is SNHLY and CDR2 is FYNNEI in the germline V gene. This CDR3 comprises 15 residues. CDR3 residues: CASSRLTGQMGAQHF. For the CDR3, the DNA is TGTGCCAGCAGTAGATTGACAGGCCAGATGGGGGCCCAGCATTTT.

With respect to this clone: Additional DNA sequences in this sample encode the identical CDR3. This chain connects TRBV29-1 to TRBJ2-3, with 10 bases aligning to TRBD1. The CDR3 consists of 12 residues. V lost 6 bases and J lost 3; bases outside the gene matches: 0. Germline assignment: CDR1 SQVTM and CDR2 ANQGSEA. The CDR3 reads CSVGQGTDTQYF. As DNA, the CDR3 is TGCAGCGTGGGACAGGGGACAGATACGCAGTATTTT.